This T cell receptor (beta chain) is drawn from a study of blood T cells in healthy people across ages. Every donor provided roughly 10 milliliters of peripheral blood. Samples had at least 6.5 million PBMCs isolated from them. Study-level points and caveats: Possibly confounding the expanded clonotype changes was the fact that donor CMV status was unknown. Among long-lived donors, naive CD4+ cells were more numerous and diversity higher than in aged donors.

A word on this clonotype: Its antigen is undetermined.

A J-beta primer mix and a sample-barcoded 5' primer were used in a second PCR of roughly 6 to 11 cycles. TCRdb itself ran the 5' RACE reads through MiXCR, one entry per CDR3 protein. In the table there are 650,000 to 800,000 distinct CDR3 sequences, roughly 44% of which are singletons. The receptor's source is a man aged 60-69 years in good health. The source material was blood.

The CDR3 sequence: CASSKDRGAYGYTF. CDR3 sequence (DNA): TGTGCCAGCAGCAAAGACAGAGGGGCCTATGGCTACACCTTC. This chain uses TRBV9 with TRBJ1-2; the D gene is possibly TRBD1 (5 bases). CDR1 and CDR2 from the germline V gene are SGDLS and YYNGEE. The CDR3 extends over 14 amino acids. V was cut by 4 bases and J by 4 bases, with 14 bases left in between.